One and the same sample provided the 8 T cell receptor beta chains below, sequenced in a study of blood T cell repertoires in COVID-19. The table came from immunoSEQ multiplex PCR; TCRdb's copy has only in-frame clones and leaves some out. The sample holds 380,000 or so clones, roughly 86% seen once. Sequencing was done on a sample of peripheral blood. Receptors were obtained from a human donor with acute or convalescent COVID-19. The donor label of this sample is uncertain.

The chain joins TRBV7-8 to TRBJ2-7; 8 nucleotides align to TRBD2. The CDR3 consists of 15 residues. CDR1 and CDR2 (germline): SGHVS, FQNEAQ. The trim removed 3 bases at V and 2 bases at J, leaving 6 bases unmatched. CDR3 bases: TGTGCCAGCAGCTTTTTCGCGGGAGGCCCCTACGAGCAGTACTTC. It yields the protein CASSFFAGGPYEQYF. The full variable domain, completed using reference TRBV7-8 and TRBJ2-7, is GAGVSQSPRYKVAKRGQDVALRCDPISGHVSLFWYQQALGQGPEFLTYFQNEAQLDKSGLPSDRFFAERPEGSVSTLKIQRTQQEDSAVYLCASSFFAGGPYEQYFGPGTRLTVT.

This chain connects TRBV11-2 to TRBJ1-2; TRBD1 agrees at 7 bases. Germline CDR1 reads SGHAT; CDR2 reads FQNNGV. The trim removed 2 bases at V and 2 bases at J, leaving 2 bases unmatched. The CDR3 has 14 amino acids. Written as DNA, the CDR3 is TGTGCCAGCAGCTTATCCAGGGGGAACTATGGCTACACCTTC. It yields the protein CASSLSRGNYGYTF.

Here the CDR3 reads CAWNRAHTEAFF. DNA of the CDR3: TGTGCCTGGAACAGGGCACACACTGAAGCTTTCTTT. The chain is built from TRBV30 and TRBJ1-1; possibly TRBD1 for D (6 bases). Germline loops: CDR1 GTSNPN, CDR2 SVGIG (reference sequence). The germline V and J ends were trimmed by 4 bases and 3 bases, with 9 bases remaining between them. CDR3 length: 12 amino acids.

The chain links TRBV2 to TRBJ1-6, with 7 bases lining up with TRBD1. CDR3 length: 14 residues. Germline V lookup: CDR1 SNHLY, CDR2 FYNNEI. Trimming removed 6 bases from V and 6 bases from J; junction bases left unmatched: 5. The CDR3 DNA follows: TGTGCCAGCAGCCCCGGGACAGCTAATTCACCCCTCCACTTT. Translated, it gives CASSPGTANSPLHF.

In this sample, this clone turned up once. The rearrangement uses TRBV28 and TRBJ2-1, with a weak D call TRBD2 (5 bases). The CDR3 spans 15 residues. V was clipped by 3 bases and J by 3 bases, with 12 bases between them. Germline-derived CDR1 and CDR2 are MDHEN and SYDVKM. The CDR3 DNA is TGTGCCAGCAGTTTTTGGTCTAGCAGCTACAATGAGCAGTTCTTC. It codes for CASSFWSSSYNEQFF.

The gene calls are TRBV5-4 and TRBJ1-2; 8 bases match TRBD1. V lost 4 bases to trimming and J lost 2 bases; unmatched junction nucleotides: 7. Germline V gives CDR1 SGHNT, CDR2 YYREEE (reference sequence). The CDR3 totals 15 residues. DNA for the CDR3: TGTGCCAGCAGCGGAAACGCAGGGGGCAACTATGGCTACACCTTC. Translating gives CASSGNAGGNYGYTF.

The V call is TRBV3-1 (or the pseudogene TRBV3-2), the J call TRBJ1-5; 8 nucleotides match TRBD1. The CDR3 totals 14 residues. V was clipped by 4 bases and J by 6 bases; unmatched bases: 5. Per germline, CDR1 LGHDT and CDR2 YNNKEL (reference sequence). The CDR3 reads CASSRQGRTQPQHF. The CDR3 DNA reads TGTGCCAGCAGCCGACAGGGGCGCACTCAGCCCCAGCATTTT.

The chain links TRBV6-5 to TRBJ1-2; D gene uncertain. The V end lost 4 bases, the J end lost 8 bases, and 8 bases lay between the germline ends. Germline V CDR1 and CDR2: MNHEY, SVGAGI. The CDR3 extends over 11 amino acids. CDR3 DNA sequence: TGTGCCAGCAGTTCCCGAGGGGGCTACACCTTC. It translates to CASSSRGGYTF.